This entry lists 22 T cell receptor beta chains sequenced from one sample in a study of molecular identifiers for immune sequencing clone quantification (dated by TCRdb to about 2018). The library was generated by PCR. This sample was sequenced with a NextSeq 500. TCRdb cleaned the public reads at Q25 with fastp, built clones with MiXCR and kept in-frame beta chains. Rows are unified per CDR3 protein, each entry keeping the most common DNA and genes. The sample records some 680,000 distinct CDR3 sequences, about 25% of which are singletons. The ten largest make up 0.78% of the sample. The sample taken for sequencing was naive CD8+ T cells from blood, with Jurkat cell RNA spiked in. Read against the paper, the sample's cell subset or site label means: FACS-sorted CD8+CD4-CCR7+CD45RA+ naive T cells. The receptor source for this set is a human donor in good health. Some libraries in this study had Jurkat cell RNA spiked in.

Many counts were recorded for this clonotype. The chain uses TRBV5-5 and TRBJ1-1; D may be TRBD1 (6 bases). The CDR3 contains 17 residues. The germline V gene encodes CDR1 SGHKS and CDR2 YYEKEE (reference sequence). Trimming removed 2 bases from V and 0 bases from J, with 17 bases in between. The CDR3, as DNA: TGTGCCAGCAGCTTTTTGGGGACACTGGATATGAACACTGAAGCTTTCTTT. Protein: CASSFLGTLDMNTEAFF.

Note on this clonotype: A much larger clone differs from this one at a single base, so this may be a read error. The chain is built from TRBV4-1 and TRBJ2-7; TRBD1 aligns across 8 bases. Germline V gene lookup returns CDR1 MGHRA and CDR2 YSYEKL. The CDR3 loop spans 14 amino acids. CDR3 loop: CARSHRDRSYEQYF. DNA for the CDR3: TGCGCCCGCAGCCATCGGGACAGGTCCTACGAGCAGTACTTC.

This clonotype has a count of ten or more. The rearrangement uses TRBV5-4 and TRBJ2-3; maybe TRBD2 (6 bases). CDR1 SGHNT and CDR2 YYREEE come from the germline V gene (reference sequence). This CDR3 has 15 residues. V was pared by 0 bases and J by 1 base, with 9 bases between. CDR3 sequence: CASSLASDRTDTQYF. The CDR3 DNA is TGTGCCAGCAGCTTGGCTAGCGACCGCACAGATACGCAGTATTTT.

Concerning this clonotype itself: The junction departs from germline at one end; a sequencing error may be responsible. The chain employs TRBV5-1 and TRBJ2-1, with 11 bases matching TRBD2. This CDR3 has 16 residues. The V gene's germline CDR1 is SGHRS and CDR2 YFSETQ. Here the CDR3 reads CASSDRLAGSGDERFF. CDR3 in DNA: TGCGCCAGCAGCGATAGACTAGCGGGGTCTGGGGATGAGCGGTTCTTC.

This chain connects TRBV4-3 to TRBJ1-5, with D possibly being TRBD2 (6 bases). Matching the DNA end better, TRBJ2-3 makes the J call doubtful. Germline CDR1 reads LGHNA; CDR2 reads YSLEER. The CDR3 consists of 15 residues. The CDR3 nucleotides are TGCGCCAGCAGCCAAGACCGGGACTCCGATGGCGCCCAGTATTTT. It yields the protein CASSQDRDSDGAQYF.

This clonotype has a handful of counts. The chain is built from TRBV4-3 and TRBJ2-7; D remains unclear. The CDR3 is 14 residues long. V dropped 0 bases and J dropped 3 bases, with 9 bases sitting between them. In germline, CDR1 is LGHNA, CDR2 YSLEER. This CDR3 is CASSQDIRNYEQYF. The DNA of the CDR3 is TGCGCCAGCAGCCAAGATATCAGGAACTACGAGCAGTACTTC.

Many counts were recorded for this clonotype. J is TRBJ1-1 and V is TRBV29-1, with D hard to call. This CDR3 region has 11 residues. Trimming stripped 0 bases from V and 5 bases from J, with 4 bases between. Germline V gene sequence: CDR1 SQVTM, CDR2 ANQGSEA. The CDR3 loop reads CSVEDLTEAFF. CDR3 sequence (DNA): TGCAGCGTTGAAGATCTTACTGAAGCTTTCTTT.

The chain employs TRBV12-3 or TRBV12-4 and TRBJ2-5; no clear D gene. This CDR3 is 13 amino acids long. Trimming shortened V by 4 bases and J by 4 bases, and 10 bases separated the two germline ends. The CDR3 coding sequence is TGTGCCAGCAGTTCAGCACGGAGAGAGACCCAGTACTTC. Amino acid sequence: CASSSARRETQYF.

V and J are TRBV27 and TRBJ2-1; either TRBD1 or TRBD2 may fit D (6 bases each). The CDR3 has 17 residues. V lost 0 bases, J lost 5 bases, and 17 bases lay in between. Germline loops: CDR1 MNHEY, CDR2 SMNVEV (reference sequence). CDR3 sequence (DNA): TGTGCCAGCAGTTTATCCGGGGGCACAGGGAGAGACAATGAGCAGTTCTTC. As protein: CASSLSGGTGRDNEQFF.

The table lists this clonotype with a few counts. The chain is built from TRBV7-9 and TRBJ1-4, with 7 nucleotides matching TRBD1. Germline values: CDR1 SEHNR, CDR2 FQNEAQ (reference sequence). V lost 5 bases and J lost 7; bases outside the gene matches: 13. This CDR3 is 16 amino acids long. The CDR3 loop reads CASSPILRGGGEKLFF. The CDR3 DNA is TGTGCCAGCAGCCCTATTTTAAGAGGGGGCGGTGAAAAACTGTTTTTT.

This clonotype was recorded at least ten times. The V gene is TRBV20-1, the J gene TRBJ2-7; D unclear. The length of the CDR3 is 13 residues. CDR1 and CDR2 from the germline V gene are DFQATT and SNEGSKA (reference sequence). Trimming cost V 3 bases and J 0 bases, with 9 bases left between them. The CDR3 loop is CSASPDSSYEQYF. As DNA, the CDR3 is TGCAGTGCTAGTCCGGATAGCTCCTACGAGCAGTACTTC.

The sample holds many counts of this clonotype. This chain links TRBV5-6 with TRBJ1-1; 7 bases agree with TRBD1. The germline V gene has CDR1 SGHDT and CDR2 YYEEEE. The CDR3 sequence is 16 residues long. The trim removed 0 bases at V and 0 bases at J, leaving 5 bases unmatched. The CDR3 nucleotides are TGTGCCAGCAGCTTGGGACAGGGACGAGTGAACACTGAAGCTTTCTTT. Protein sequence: CASSLGQGRVNTEAFF.

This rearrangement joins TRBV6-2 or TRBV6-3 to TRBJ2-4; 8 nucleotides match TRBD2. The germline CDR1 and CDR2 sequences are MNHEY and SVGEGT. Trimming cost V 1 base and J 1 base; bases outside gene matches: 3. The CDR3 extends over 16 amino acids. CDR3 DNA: TGTGCCAGCAGTTACTGGCCTAGCGGGGCCAAAAACATTCAGTACTTC. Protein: CASSYWPSGAKNIQYF.

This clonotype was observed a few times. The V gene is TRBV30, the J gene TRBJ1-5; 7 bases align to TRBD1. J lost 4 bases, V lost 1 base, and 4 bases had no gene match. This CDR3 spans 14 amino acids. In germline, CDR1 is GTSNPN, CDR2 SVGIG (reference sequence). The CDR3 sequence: CAWSGGQDNQPQHF. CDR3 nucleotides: TGTGCCTGGAGTGGCGGACAGGATAATCAGCCCCAGCATTTT.

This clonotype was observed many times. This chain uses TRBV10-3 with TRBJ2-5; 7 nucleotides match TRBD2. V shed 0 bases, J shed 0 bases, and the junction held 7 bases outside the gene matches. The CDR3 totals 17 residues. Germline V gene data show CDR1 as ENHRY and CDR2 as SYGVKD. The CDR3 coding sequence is TGTGCCATCAGTGAGTCGATGGGGCTAGCGGACCAAGAGACCCAGTACTTC. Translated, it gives CAISESMGLADQETQYF.

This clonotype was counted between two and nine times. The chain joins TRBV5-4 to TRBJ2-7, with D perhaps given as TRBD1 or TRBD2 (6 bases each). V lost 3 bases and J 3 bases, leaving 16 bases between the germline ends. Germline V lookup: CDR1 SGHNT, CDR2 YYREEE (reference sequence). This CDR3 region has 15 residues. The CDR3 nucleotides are TGTGCCAGCAGCTATGGCTGGGGGGACAACTACGAGCAGTACTTC. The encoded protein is CASSYGWGDNYEQYF.

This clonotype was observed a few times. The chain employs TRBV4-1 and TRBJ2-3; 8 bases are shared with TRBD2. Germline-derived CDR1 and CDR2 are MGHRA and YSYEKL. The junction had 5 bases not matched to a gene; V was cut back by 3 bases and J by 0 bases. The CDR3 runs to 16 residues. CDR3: CASSHTPSGSTDTQYF. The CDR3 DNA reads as TGCGCCAGCAGCCACACTCCTAGCGGGAGCACAGATACGCAGTATTTT.

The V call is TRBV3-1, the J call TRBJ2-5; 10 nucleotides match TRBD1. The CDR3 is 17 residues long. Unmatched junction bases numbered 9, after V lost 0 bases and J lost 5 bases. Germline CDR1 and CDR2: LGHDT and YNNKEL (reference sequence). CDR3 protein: CASSQDYSDRGDETQYF. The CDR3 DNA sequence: TGTGCCAGCAGCCAAGATTACTCGGACAGGGGGGATGAGACCCAGTACTTC.

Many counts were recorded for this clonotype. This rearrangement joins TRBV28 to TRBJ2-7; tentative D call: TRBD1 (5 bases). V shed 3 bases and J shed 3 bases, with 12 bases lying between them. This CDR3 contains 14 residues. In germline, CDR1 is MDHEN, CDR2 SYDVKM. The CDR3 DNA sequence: TGTGCCAGCAGTTTCGCAGGTCAGGGCTACGAGCAGTACTTC. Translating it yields CASSFAGQGYEQYF.

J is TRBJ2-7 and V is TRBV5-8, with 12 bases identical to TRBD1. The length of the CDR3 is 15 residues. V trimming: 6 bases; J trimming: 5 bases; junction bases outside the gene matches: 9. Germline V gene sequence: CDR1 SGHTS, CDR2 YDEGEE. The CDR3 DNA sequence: TGTGCCAGCACCCTTGATGGGACAGGGGGCAACGAGCAGTACTTC. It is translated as CASTLDGTGGNEQYF.

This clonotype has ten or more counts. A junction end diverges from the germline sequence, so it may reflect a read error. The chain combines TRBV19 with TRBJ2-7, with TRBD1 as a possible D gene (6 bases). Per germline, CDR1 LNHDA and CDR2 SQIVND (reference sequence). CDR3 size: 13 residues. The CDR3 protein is CASSIRTAYEQYF. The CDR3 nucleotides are TGTGCCAGCAGTATAAGGACAGCGTACGAGCAGTACTTC.

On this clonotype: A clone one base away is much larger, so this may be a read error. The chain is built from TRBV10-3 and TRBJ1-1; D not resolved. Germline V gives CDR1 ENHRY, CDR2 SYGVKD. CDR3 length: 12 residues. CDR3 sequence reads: CAAGGGMTEALF. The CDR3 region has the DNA TGTGCCGCGGGAGGAGGTATGACTGAAGCTTTATTT.